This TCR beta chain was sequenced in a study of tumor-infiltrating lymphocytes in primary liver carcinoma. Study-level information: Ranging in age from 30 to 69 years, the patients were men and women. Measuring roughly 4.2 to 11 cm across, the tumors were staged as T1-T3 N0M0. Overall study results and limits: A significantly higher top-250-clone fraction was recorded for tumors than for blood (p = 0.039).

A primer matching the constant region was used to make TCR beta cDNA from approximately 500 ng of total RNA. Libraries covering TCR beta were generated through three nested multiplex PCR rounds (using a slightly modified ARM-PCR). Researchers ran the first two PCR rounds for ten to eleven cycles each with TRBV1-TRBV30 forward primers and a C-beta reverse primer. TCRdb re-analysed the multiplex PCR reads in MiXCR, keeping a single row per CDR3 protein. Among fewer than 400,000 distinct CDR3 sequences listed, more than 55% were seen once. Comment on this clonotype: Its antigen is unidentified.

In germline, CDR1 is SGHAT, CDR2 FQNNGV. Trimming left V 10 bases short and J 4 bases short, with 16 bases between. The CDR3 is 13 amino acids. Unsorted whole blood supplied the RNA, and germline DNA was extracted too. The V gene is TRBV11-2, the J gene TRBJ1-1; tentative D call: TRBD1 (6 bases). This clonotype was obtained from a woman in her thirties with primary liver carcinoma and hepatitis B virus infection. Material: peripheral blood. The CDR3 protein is CANSLGGSTEAFF. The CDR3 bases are TGTGCCAATAGCTTGGGGGGCTCCACTGAAGCTTTCTTT.